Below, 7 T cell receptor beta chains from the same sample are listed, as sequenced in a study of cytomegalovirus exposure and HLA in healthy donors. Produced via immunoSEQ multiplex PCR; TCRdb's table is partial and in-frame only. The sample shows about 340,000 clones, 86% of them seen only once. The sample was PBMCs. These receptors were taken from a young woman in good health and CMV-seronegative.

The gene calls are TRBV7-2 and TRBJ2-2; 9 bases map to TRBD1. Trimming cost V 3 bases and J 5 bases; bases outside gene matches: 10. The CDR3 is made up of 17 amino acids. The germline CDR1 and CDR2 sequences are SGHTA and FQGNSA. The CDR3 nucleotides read TGTGCCAGCAGCTTTACAGGGGGCGCGGAGGCAACCGGGGAGCTGTTTTTT. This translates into CASSFTGGAEATGELFF.

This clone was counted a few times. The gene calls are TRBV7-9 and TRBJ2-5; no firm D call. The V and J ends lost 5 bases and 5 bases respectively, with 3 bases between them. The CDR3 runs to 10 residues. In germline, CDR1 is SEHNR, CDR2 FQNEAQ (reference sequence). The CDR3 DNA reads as TGTGCCAGCAGCGAGGAGACCCAGTACTTC. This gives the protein CASSEETQYF.

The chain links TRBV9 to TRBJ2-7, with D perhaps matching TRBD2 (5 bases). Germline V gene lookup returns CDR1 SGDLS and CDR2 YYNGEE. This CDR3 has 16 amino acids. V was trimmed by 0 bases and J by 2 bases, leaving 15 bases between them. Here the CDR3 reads CASSVGGTAATYEQYF. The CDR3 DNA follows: TGTGCCAGCAGCGTAGGGGGAACAGCGGCAACCTACGAGCAGTACTTC.

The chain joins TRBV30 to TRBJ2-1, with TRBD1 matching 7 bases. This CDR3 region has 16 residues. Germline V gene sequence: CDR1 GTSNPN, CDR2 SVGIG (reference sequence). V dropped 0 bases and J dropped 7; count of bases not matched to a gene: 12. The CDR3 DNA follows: TGTGCCTGGAGTGTACGGGGAATAGCAGGGGGAAATGAGCAGTTCTTC. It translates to CAWSVRGIAGGNEQFF.

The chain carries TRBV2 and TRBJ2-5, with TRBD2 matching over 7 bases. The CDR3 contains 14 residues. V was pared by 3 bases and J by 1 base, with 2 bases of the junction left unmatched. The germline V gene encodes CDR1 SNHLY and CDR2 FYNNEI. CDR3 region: CASSDGRSQETQYF. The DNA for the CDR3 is TGTGCCAGCAGTGACGGGAGGAGCCAAGAGACCCAGTACTTC.

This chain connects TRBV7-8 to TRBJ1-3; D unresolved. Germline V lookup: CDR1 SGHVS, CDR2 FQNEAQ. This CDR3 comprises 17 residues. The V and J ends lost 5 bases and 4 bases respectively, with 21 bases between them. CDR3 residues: CASSPGLIKTQGNTIYF. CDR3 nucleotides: TGTGCCAGCAGCCCTGGACTGATAAAAACACAAGGAAACACCATATATTTT.

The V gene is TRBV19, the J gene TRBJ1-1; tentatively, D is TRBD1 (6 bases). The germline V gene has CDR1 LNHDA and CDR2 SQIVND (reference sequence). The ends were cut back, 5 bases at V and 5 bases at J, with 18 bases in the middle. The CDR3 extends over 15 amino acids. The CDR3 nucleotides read TGTGCCAGTAGTCCAGGGGATGAGAATTGGACTGAAGCTTTCTTT. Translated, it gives CASSPGDENWTEAFF.